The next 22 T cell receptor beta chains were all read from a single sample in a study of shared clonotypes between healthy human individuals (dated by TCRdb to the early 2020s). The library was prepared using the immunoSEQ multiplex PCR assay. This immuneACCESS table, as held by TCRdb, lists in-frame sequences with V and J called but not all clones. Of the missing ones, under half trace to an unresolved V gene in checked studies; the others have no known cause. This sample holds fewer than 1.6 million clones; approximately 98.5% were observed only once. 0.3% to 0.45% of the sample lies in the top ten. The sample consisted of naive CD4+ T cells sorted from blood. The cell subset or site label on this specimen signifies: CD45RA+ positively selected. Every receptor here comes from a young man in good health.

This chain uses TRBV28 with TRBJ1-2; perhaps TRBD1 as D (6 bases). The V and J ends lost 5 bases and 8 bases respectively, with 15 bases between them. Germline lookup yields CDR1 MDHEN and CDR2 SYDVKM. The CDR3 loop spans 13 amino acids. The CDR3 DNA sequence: TGTGCCAGCAGTACCACAGGGTTTAAGGGCTACACCTTC. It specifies CASSTTGFKGYTF.

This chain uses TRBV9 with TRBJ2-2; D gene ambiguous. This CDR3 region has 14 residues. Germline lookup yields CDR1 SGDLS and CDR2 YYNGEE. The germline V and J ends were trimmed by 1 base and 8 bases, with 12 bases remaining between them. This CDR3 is CASSVQAAGGELFF. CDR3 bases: TGTGCCAGCAGCGTACAGGCAGCTGGGGGGGAGCTGTTTTTT.

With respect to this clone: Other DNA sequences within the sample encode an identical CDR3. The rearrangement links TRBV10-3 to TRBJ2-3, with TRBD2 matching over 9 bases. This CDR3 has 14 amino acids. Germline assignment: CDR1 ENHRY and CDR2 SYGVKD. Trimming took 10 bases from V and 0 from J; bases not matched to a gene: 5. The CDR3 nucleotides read TGTGCCACCAGAACTAGCGGGAGCACAGATACGCAGTATTTT. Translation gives CATRTSGSTDTQYF.

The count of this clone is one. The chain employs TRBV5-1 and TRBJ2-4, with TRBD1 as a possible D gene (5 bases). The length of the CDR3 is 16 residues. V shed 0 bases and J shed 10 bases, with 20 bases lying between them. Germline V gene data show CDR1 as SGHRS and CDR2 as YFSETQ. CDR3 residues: CASSLDPASGQEIQYF. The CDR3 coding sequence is TGCGCCAGCAGCTTGGATCCGGCTTCAGGACAAGAGATTCAGTACTTC.

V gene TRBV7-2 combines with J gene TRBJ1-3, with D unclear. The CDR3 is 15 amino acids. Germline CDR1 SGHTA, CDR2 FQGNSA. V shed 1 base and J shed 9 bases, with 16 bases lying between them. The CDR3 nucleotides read TGTGCCAGCAGCTTAGGCGGCCTCCGCGGGTTCACCATATATTTT. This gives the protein CASSLGGLRGFTIYF.

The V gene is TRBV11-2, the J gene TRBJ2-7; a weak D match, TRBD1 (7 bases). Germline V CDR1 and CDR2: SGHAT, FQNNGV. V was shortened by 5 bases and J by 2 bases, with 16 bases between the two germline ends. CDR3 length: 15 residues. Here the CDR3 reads CASSLQGGGTYEQYF. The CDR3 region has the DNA TGTGCCAGCAGCCTTCAGGGGGGAGGAACCTACGAGCAGTACTTC. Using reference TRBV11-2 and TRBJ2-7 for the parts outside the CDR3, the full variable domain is EAGVAQSPRYKIIEKRQSVAFWCNPISGHATLYWYQQILGQGPKLLIQFQNNGVVDDSQLPKDRFSAERLKGVDSTLKIQPAKLEDSAVYLCASSLQGGGTYEQYFGPGTRLTVT.

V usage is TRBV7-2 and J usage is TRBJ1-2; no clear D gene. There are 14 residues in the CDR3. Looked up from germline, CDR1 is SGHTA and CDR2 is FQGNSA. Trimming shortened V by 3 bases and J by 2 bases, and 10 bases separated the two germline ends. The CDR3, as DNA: TGTGCCAGCAGCTTTCGGCACGCGAACTATGGCTACACCTTC. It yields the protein CASSFRHANYGYTF.

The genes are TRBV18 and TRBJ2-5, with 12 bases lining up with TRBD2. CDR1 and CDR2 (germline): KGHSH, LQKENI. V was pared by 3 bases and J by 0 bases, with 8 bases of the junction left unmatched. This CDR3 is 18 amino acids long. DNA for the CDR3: TGTGCCAGCTCACCTATCTCCGGGACTAGCGGGTACCAAGAGACCCAGTACTTC. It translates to CASSPISGTSGYQETQYF.

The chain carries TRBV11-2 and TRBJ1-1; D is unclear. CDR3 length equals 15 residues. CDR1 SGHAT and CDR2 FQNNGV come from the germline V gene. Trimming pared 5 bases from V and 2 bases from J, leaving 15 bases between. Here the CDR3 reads CASSPEAVPNTEAFF. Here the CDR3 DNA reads TGTGCCAGCAGCCCCGAGGCAGTACCAAACACTGAAGCTTTCTTT.

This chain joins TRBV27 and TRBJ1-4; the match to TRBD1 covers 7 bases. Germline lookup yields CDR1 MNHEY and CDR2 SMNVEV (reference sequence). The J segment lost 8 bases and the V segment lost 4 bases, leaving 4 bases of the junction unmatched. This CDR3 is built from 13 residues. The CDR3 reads CASSWAGGEKLFF. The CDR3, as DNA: TGTGCCAGCAGTTGGGCAGGGGGGGAAAAACTGTTTTTT.

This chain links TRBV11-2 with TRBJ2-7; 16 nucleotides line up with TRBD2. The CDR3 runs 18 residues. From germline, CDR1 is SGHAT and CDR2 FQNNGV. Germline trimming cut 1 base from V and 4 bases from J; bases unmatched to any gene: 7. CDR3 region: CASSLAGTSGRAEYEQYF. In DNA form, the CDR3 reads TGTGCCAGCAGCTTAGCCGGGACTAGCGGGAGGGCCGAGTACGAGCAGTACTTC.

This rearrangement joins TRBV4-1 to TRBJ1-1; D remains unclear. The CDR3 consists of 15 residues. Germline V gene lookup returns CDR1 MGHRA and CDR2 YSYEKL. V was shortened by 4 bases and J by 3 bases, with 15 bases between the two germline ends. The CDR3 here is CASSPMRAGDTEAFF. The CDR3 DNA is TGCGCCAGCAGCCCGATGCGGGCTGGGGACACTGAAGCTTTCTTT.

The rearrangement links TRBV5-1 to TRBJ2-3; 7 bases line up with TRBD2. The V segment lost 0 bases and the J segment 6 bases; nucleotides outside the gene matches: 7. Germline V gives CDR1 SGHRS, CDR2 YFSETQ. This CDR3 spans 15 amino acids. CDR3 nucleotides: TGCGCCAGCAGCTTGGATATAGCGGGTGATGATACGCAGTATTTT. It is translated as CASSLDIAGDDTQYF.

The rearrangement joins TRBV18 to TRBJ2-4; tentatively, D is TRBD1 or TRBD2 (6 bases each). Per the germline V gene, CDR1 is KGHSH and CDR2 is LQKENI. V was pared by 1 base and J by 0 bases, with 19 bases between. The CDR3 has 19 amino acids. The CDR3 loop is CASSPQPWRGRIAKNIQYF. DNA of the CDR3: TGTGCCAGCTCACCACAACCCTGGAGGGGGAGAATAGCCAAAAACATTCAGTACTTC.

CDR3 residues: CASSLRSSGRTYNEQFF. As DNA, the CDR3 is TGTGCCAGCAGCTTAAGATCTAGCGGGAGGACCTACAATGAGCAGTTCTTC. The chain couples TRBV7-9 to TRBJ2-1, with TRBD2 identical over 11 bases. V was clipped by 2 bases and J by 2 bases; unmatched bases: 5. The CDR3 runs 17 residues. Germline V CDR1 and CDR2: SEHNR, FQNEAQ (reference sequence).

Here the CDR3 reads CASSPTGNQETQYF. The CDR3 nucleotides are TGTGCCAGCAGCCCAACAGGGAACCAAGAGACCCAGTACTTC. The chain employs TRBV7-9 and TRBJ2-5; D might be TRBD1 (6 bases). Between the trimmed V and J ends, which lost 5 bases and 0 bases, there was a span of 10 bases. The CDR3 contains 14 residues. CDR1 and CDR2 from the germline V gene are SEHNR and FQNEAQ (reference sequence).

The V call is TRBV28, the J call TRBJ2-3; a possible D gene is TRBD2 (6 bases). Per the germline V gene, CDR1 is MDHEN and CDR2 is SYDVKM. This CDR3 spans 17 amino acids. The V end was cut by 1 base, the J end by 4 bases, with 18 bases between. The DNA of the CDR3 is TGTGCCAGCAGTTTATTCGGGGGAATGGGTTCAGCAGATACGCAGTATTTT. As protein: CASSLFGGMGSADTQYF.

This CDR3 is CASRGTGVYGYTF. The CDR3 DNA follows: TGTGCCAGCAGAGGGACAGGGGTCTATGGCTACACCTTC. The chain has TRBV6-1 and TRBJ1-2; 10 bases align to TRBD1. CDR3 size: 13 residues. Trimming cost V 6 bases and J 4 bases; bases outside gene matches: 2. Germline V CDR1 and CDR2: MNHNS, SASEGT.

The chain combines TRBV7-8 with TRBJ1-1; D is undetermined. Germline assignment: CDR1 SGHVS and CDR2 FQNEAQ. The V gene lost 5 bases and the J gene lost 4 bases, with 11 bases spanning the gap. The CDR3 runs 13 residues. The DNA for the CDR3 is TGTGCCAGCAGCCCGAGGATGGGCACTGAAGCTTTCTTT. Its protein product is CASSPRMGTEAFF.

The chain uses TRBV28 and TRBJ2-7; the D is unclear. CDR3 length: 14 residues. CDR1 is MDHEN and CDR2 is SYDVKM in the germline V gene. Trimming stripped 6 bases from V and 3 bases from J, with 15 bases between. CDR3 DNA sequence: TGTGCCAGCAGCCCTTCGGCGCCACACTACGAGCAGTACTTC. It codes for CASSPSAPHYEQYF.

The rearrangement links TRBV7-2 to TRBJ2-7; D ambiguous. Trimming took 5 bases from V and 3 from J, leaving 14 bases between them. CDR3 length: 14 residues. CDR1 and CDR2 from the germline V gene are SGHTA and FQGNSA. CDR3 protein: CASSGWSRNYEQYF. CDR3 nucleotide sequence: TGTGCCAGCAGCGGTTGGAGTAGGAACTACGAGCAGTACTTC.

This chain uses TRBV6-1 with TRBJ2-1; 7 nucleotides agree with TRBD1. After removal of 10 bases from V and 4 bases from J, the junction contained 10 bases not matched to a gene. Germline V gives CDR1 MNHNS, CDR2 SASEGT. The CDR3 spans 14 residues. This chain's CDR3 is CATHDWTGYNEQFF. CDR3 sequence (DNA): TGTGCCACCCATGATTGGACAGGATACAATGAGCAGTTCTTC.